This T cell receptor (beta chain) was documented in a study of memory CD4+ T cells and cytomegalovirus serostatus. Overall study: Healthy Belgian adult donors included nine or ten CMV-positive and fewer than 25 CMV-negative people.

This clone was recorded a few times. The antigen remains unidentified. Points from the study as a whole: Suggested: most of the CMV-linked TCR signature lies in CD4+ memory cells. CD4+ memory repertoires contained 67 of 164 reported CMV TCRbeta sequences.

CDR3 length equals 15 residues. The V end was cut by 0 bases, the J end by 1 base, with 9 bases between. The germline CDR1 and CDR2 sequences are SEHNR and FQNEAQ (reference sequence). Profiled with immunoSEQ multiplex PCR; TCRdb holds only in-frame clones, not every one. The sample gives about 64,000 clones, approximately 71% of which show up once; 0.7% to 0.9% is in the top ten. The sort gate was single viable CD3+CD4+CD8-CD45RO+ cells for memory CD4+ T cells. Total CD4+ T cells were enriched by CD4 positive selection. This TCR came from an adult in good health and CMV-seronegative. Sequenced material: memory CD4+ T cells from blood. V is TRBV7-9 and J is TRBJ2-5; D remains unclear. The CDR3 sequence: CASSLAETPQETQYF. The CDR3 region has the DNA TGTGCCAGCAGCTTAGCCGAGACACCCCAAGAGACCCAGTACTTC.